The next 29 T cell receptor beta chains were all read from a single sample in a study of T-cell reconstitution after alpha-beta-depleted transplantation in children. Using unique molecular identifiers, the investigators prepared the TCRbeta library. One entry per CDR3 protein, called by TCRdb with MiXCR from the PCR reads. The sample records 800,000 to 1,000,000 distinct CDR3 sequences, about 26% being singletons. The sequencing here drew on PBMCs, mostly from graft donor cells, taken 360 days after TCRalphabeta/CD19-depleted stem cell transplant. These receptors were obtained from a boy under two years old who had a stem cell transplant for SCID, so the T cells may come from the graft donor.

This chain links TRBV28 with TRBJ2-1; D ambiguous. There are 12 residues in the CDR3. Germline CDR1 and CDR2: MDHEN and SYDVKM. V shed 6 bases and J shed 13 bases, with 16 bases lying between them. CDR3 sequence reads: CASSPWSRIQFF. The DNA for the CDR3 is TGTGCCAGCAGCCCATGGAGCCGAATTCAGTTCTTC.

In its sample, this clonotype was seen once. This chain joins TRBV7-2 and TRBJ2-5; D gene ambiguous. The V and J ends lost 6 bases and 2 bases respectively, with 16 bases between them. CDR3 length equals 15 residues. Germline V gene lookup returns CDR1 SGHTA and CDR2 FQGNSA. CDR3 coding DNA: TGTGCCAGCAGTTTTAGGGCTGGCGGTCAAGAGACCCAGTACTTC. This gives the protein CASSFRAGGQETQYF.

This clonotype was detected a few times. The V gene is TRBV5-4, the J gene TRBJ2-3; 7 nucleotides agree with TRBD1. CDR1 is SGHNT, CDR2 YYREEE, per germline (reference sequence). The CDR3 contains 16 residues. Germline trimming cut 4 bases from V and 2 bases from J; bases unmatched to any gene: 10. The CDR3 is CASSIGTARLTDTQYF. The CDR3 bases are TGTGCCAGCAGCATCGGGACAGCAAGACTCACAGATACGCAGTATTTT.

This clonotype was counted only a few times. The rearrangement joins TRBV20-1 to TRBJ1-1, with D perhaps TRBD1 (5 bases). The germline V gene has CDR1 DFQATT and CDR2 SNEGSKA (reference sequence). Trimming left V 6 bases short and J 0 bases short, with 11 bases between. The CDR3 spans 13 residues. DNA for the CDR3: TGCAGTGCAGAACAGGAAATGAACACTGAAGCTTTCTTT. Protein: CSAEQEMNTEAFF.

This clonotype has just one count. The chain joins TRBV3-1 to TRBJ1-2; 8 nucleotides match TRBD1. V dropped 4 bases and J dropped 4; count of bases not matched to a gene: 5. This CDR3 comprises 14 residues. Germline V lookup: CDR1 LGHDT, CDR2 YNNKEL (reference sequence). This CDR3 is CASSRGGTGYGYTF. Here the CDR3 DNA reads TGTGCCAGCAGCCGTGGGGGGACAGGCTATGGCTACACCTTC.

The chain couples TRBV6-5 to TRBJ2-2; 8 bases align to TRBD1. Germline V gene lookup returns CDR1 MNHEY and CDR2 SVGAGI. The ends lost 4 bases at V and 0 bases at J; junction bases unmatched: 1. There are 15 residues in the CDR3. This CDR3 reads CASSWDRTNTGELFF. The CDR3 coding sequence is TGTGCCAGCAGTTGGGACAGGACGAACACCGGGGAGCTGTTTTTT.

J is TRBJ1-1 and V is TRBV11-2; D is ambiguous. CDR3 length: 14 residues. Germline V gene lookup returns CDR1 SGHAT and CDR2 FQNNGV. The V end lost 3 bases, the J end lost 4 bases, and 12 bases lay between the germline ends. The CDR3, as DNA: TGTGCCAGCAGCTTGAGGGTGACGGCCACTGAAGCTTTCTTT. Its protein is CASSLRVTATEAFF.

The J gene is TRBJ2-5, the V gene TRBV9; possible D gene TRBD1, 7 bases. The V gene lost 5 bases and the J gene lost 2 bases, with 16 bases spanning the gap. Germline V gene data show CDR1 as SGDLS and CDR2 as YYNGEE. The CDR3 has 15 residues. The CDR3 nucleotides read TGTGCCAGCAGACGTGGAGGGGGCCTACAAGAGACCCAGTACTTC. Translation: CASRRGGGLQETQYF.

The J gene is TRBJ1-6, the V gene TRBV20-1, with D uncertain. V lost 0 bases to trimming and J lost 0 bases, with 9 bases between them. This CDR3 is built from 16 residues. Germline CDR1 and CDR2: DFQATT and SNEGSKA (reference sequence). The CDR3 spells CSARDYRGSYNSPLHF. DNA for the CDR3: TGCAGTGCTAGAGATTATCGAGGCTCCTATAATTCACCCCTCCACTTT.

In this sample, this clonotype turned up a few times. The rearrangement joins TRBV6-1 to TRBJ2-3; 12 bases line up with TRBD2. CDR3 length equals 15 residues. Trimming removed 6 bases from V and 4 bases from J; junction bases left unmatched: 5. Per the germline V gene, CDR1 is MNHNS and CDR2 is SASEGT. The DNA of the CDR3 is TGTGCCAGCAGACCGACTAGCGGGGGAGCAGATACGCAGTATTTT. Its translation is CASRPTSGGADTQYF.

The rearrangement uses TRBV28 and TRBJ2-5, with 9 bases aligning to TRBD2. Trimming at V came to 9 bases and at J to 4 bases, leaving 9 bases not matched to a gene. Germline V CDR1 and CDR2: MDHEN, SYDVKM. The CDR3 runs 14 residues. The CDR3 reads CASGGGGAGETQYF. The CDR3 DNA reads as TGTGCCAGTGGTGGCGGGGGGGCAGGAGAGACCCAGTACTTC.

The V and J genes are TRBV13 and TRBJ2-7, with D hard to call. CDR1 and CDR2 (germline): PRHDT, FYEKMQ (reference sequence). The CDR3 has 14 amino acids. Trimming pared 5 bases from V and 7 bases from J, leaving 18 bases between. CDR3 amino acids: CASSARTLGEEQYF. The CDR3 DNA sequence: TGTGCCAGCAGCGCCCGGACCCTTGGGGAAGAGCAGTACTTC.

This chain connects TRBV11-2 to TRBJ2-1; 8 positions match TRBD2. The CDR3 covers 18 residues. V shed 0 bases and J 10 bases; nucleotides not matched to a gene: 17. Germline V CDR1 and CDR2: SGHAT, FQNNGV. CDR3 amino acids: CASSLDPLRGVALYEQFF. The DNA of the CDR3 is TGTGCCAGCAGCTTAGATCCCTTGCGGGGGGTAGCCTTATACGAGCAGTTCTTC.

The chain recombines TRBV28 with TRBJ1-2, with TRBD1 identical over 9 bases. This CDR3 is built from 16 residues. The ends lost 4 bases at V and 2 bases at J; junction bases unmatched: 8. Per germline, CDR1 MDHEN and CDR2 SYDVKM. CDR3 amino acids: CASSSTGGTGNYGYTF. For the CDR3, the DNA is TGTGCCAGCAGTTCCACAGGGGGCACGGGAAACTATGGCTACACCTTC.

This clonotype came up a few times. V is TRBV12-3 or TRBV12-4 and J is TRBJ2-2, with D unclear. Trimming removed 1 base from V and 3 bases from J, with 9 bases in between. The CDR3 extends over 15 amino acids. CDR3 in DNA: TGTGCCAGCAGTTTAGTGGGGATGGACACCGGGGAGCTGTTTTTT. Amino acids: CASSLVGMDTGELFF.

This chain uses TRBV18 with TRBJ1-2, with D uncertain. V lost 3 bases to trimming and J lost 7 bases, with 21 bases between them. This CDR3 comprises 16 residues. From germline, CDR1 is KGHSH and CDR2 LQKENI. CDR3 residues: CASSPTEPGIAGGYTF. The DNA of the CDR3 is TGTGCCAGCTCACCGACTGAACCGGGGATCGCGGGTGGCTACACCTTC.

This clonotype has more than one count but fewer than ten. This chain uses TRBV7-2 with TRBJ2-1; 8 nucleotides line up with TRBD2. The CDR3 length is 16 residues. V shed 2 bases, J shed 7 bases, and the junction held 10 bases outside the gene matches. Germline CDR1 and CDR2: SGHTA and FQGNSA. The CDR3 loop reads CASSLRRAAGANEQFF. The CDR3 DNA is TGTGCCAGCAGCTTAAGAAGGGCAGCGGGGGCGAATGAGCAGTTCTTC.

The table lists this clonotype with a few counts. The chain couples TRBV12-3 or TRBV12-4 to TRBJ2-7; D is ambiguous. The length of the CDR3 is 15 residues. V was cut by 6 bases and J by 3 bases, with 18 bases left in between. The CDR3 reads CASSLRAGELYEQYF. As DNA, the CDR3 is TGTGCCAGCAGCTTACGGGCAGGCGAACTCTACGAGCAGTACTTC.

The gene calls are TRBV6-2 or TRBV6-3 and TRBJ1-1; 7 bases map to TRBD1. CDR3 length: 13 residues. The V segment lost 9 bases and the J segment 6 bases; nucleotides outside the gene matches: 10. Germline CDR1 reads MNHEY; CDR2 reads SVGEGT. In nucleotides, the CDR3 is TGTGCCAGTTCCTACAGGGGAGACGCTGAAGCTTTCTTT. This sequence encodes CASSYRGDAEAFF.

Only a few counts were recorded for this clonotype. The J gene is TRBJ1-4, the V gene TRBV7-9; perhaps TRBD1 as D (5 bases). The CDR3 has 15 amino acids. The germline V gene encodes CDR1 SEHNR and CDR2 FQNEAQ (reference sequence). The V gene lost 4 bases and the J gene lost 8 bases, with 17 bases spanning the gap. The CDR3 DNA reads TGTGCCAGCAGCTCCGCCCCAGGGAGGGAGGAAAAACTGTTTTTT. It translates to CASSSAPGREEKLFF.

The chain couples TRBV21-1 to TRBJ2-1; TRBD1, the table's D call, was not compared with the DNA. TRBV21-1 counts as a pseudogene. The CDR3 is 15 amino acids. CDR3 nucleotide sequence: TGTGCCAGCAGCAGATTGCGGGACAGAAGTAATGAGCAGTTCTTC. As protein: CASSRLRDRSNEQFF.

This clonotype was found a few times. This chain links TRBV18 with TRBJ2-7; 10 bases are shared with TRBD2. The V gene end was trimmed by 1 base and the J gene end by 5 bases; junction bases not matched to a gene: 2. The CDR3 spans 14 residues. CDR1 and CDR2 (germline): KGHSH, LQKENI. CDR3 sequence: CASSPLAGGHEQYF. CDR3 DNA sequence: TGTGCCAGCTCACCACTAGCGGGGGGACACGAGCAGTACTTC. Looking up the rest from reference TRBV18 and TRBJ2-7 gives the full variable domain: NAGVMQNPRHLVRRRGQEARLRCSPMKGHSHVYWYRQLPEEGLKFMVYLQKENIIDESGMPKERFSAEFPKEGPSILRIQQVVRGDSAAYFCASSPLAGGHEQYFGPGTRLTVT.

The chain recombines TRBV4-1 with TRBJ1-1; no clear D gene. The CDR3 spans 13 residues. Germline V lookup: CDR1 MGHRA, CDR2 YSYEKL. Trimming took off 0 bases at V and 8 bases at J, with 10 bases between the two ends. CDR3 sequence: CASSQDWGEEAFF. In DNA, the CDR3 is TGCGCCAGCAGCCAAGATTGGGGAGAGGAAGCTTTCTTT.

The genes are TRBV5-1 and TRBJ2-3; 7 positions match TRBD1. Germline V CDR1 and CDR2: SGHRS, YFSETQ. The CDR3 spans 14 residues. Trimming at V came to 7 bases and at J to 3 bases, leaving 8 bases not matched to a gene. CDR3 DNA: TGCGCCAGCGACTCTGGGGACAGAACAGATACGCAGTATTTT. This sequence encodes CASDSGDRTDTQYF.

The chain combines TRBV27 with TRBJ2-7, with D uncertain. The CDR3 contains 12 residues. Germline CDR1 reads MNHEY; CDR2 reads SMNVEV (reference sequence). V gave up 4 bases and J gave up 5 bases, with 9 bases separating them. CDR3 region: CASSSMANEQYF. The CDR3 DNA sequence: TGTGCCAGCAGTTCAATGGCCAACGAGCAGTACTTC.

V is TRBV9 and J is TRBJ2-2, with 12 bases identical to TRBD2. V lost 0 bases, J lost 1 base, and 1 base stayed unmatched. This CDR3 contains 17 residues. Looked up from germline, CDR1 is SGDLS and CDR2 is YYNGEE. CDR3 amino acids: CASSVGLAGENTGELFF. CDR3 nucleotides: TGTGCCAGCAGCGTAGGACTAGCGGGGGAGAACACCGGGGAGCTGTTTTTT.

The chain carries TRBV5-1 and TRBJ2-1, with TRBD1 matching over 9 bases. Germline CDR1 and CDR2: SGHRS and YFSETQ. The CDR3 contains 16 residues. The trim removed 2 bases at V and 1 base at J, leaving 4 bases unmatched. The CDR3 nucleotides read TGCGCCAGCAGCTTAGAGGGACAGGGATCCTACAATGAGCAGTTCTTC. Protein product: CASSLEGQGSYNEQFF.

The genes are TRBV5-1 and TRBJ2-2, with 9 bases aligning to TRBD1. The trim removed 0 bases at V and 6 bases at J, leaving 3 bases unmatched. The CDR3 has 15 residues. Germline loops: CDR1 SGHRS, CDR2 YFSETQ. The CDR3 sequence is CASSLEGTGSGELFF. CDR3 DNA: TGCGCCAGCAGCTTGGAAGGGACAGGGTCCGGGGAGCTGTTTTTT.

This sequence joins TRBV20-1 and TRBJ2-3; TRBD2 is a possible D gene (6 bases). CDR1 is DFQATT and CDR2 is SNEGSKA in the germline V gene (reference sequence). This CDR3 has 14 amino acids. Trimming left V 5 bases short and J 2 bases short, with 14 bases between. CDR3 amino acids: CSAEADYYTDTQYF. DNA for the CDR3: TGCAGTGCTGAAGCGGACTACTACACAGATACGCAGTATTTT.